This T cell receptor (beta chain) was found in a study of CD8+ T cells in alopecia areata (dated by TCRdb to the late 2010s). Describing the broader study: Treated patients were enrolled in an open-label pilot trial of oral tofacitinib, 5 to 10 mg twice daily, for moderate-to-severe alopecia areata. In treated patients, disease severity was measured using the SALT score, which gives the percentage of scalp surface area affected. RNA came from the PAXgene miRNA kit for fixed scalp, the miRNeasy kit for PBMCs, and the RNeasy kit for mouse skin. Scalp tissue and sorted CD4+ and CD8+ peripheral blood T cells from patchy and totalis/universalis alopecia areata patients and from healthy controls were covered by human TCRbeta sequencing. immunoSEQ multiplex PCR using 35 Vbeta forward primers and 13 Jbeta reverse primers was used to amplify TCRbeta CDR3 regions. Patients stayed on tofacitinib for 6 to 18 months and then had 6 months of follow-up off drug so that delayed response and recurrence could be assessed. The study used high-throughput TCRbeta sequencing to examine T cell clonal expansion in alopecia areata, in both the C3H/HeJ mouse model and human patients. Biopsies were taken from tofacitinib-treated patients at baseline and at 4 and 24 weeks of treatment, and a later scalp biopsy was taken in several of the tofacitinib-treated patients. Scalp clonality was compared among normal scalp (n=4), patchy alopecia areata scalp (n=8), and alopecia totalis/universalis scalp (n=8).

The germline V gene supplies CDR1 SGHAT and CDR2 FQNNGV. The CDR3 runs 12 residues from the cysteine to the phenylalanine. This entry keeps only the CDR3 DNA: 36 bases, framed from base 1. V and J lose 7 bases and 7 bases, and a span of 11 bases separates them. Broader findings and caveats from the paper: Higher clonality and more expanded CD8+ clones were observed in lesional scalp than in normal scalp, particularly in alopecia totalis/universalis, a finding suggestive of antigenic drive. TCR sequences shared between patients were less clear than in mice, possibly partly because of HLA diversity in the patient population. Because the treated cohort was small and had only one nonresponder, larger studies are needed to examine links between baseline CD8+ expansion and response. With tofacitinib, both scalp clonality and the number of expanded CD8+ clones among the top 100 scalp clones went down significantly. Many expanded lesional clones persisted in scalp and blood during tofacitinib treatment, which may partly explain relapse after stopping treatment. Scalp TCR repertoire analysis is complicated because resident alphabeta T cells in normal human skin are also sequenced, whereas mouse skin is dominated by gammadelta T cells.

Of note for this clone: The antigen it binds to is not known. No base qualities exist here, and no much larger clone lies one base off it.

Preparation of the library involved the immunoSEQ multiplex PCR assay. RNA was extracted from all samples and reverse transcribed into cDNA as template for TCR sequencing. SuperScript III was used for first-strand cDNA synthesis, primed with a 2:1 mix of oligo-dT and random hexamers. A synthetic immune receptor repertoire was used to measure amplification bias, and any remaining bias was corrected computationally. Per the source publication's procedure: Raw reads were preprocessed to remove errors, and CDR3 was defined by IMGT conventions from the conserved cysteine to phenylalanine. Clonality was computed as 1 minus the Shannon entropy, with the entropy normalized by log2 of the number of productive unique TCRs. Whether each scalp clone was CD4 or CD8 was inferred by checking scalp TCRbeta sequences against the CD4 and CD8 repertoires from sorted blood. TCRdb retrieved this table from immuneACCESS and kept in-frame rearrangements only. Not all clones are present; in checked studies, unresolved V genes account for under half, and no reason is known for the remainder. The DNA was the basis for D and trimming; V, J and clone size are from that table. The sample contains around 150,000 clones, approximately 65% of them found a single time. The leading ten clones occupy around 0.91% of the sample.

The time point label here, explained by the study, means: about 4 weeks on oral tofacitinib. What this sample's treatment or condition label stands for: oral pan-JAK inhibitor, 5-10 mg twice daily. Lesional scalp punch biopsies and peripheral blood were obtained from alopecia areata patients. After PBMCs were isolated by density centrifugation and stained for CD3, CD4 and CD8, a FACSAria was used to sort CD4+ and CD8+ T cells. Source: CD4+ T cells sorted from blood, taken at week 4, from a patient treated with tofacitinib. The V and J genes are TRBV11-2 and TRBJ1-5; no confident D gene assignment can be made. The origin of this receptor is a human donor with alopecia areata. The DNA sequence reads TGTGCCAGCATCTCTTCGGAGCAGCCCCAGCATTTT. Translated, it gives CASISSEQPQHF. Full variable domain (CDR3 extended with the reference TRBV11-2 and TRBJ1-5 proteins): EAGVAQSPRYKIIEKRQSVAFWCNPISGHATLYWYQQILGQGPKLLIQFQNNGVVDDSQLPKDRFSAERLKGVDSTLKIQPAKLEDSAVYLCASISSEQPQHFGDGTRLSIL.